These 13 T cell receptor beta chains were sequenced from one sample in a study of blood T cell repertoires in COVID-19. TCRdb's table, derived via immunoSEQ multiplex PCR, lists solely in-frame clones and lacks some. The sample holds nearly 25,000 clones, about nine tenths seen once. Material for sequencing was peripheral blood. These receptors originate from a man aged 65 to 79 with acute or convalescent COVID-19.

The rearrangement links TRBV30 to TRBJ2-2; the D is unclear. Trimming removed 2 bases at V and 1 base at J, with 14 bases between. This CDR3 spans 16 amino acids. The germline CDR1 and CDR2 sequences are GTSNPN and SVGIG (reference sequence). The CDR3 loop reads CAWSIPRSMNTGELFF. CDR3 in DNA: TGTGCCTGGAGTATCCCTAGATCTATGAACACCGGGGAGCTGTTTTTT.

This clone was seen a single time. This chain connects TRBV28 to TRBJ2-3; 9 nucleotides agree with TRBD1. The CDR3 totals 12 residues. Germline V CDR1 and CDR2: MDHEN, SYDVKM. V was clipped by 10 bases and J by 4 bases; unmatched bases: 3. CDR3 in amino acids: CATTGGADTQYF. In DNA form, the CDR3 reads TGTGCCACGACAGGGGGAGCAGATACGCAGTATTTT.

Here the CDR3 reads CATSRGVFSTDTQYF. The CDR3 DNA reads TGTGCCACCAGCAGAGGAGTGTTTAGCACAGATACGCAGTATTTT. The rearrangement joins TRBV15 to TRBJ2-3, with D hard to call. The germline V and J ends were trimmed by 1 base and 0 bases, with 8 bases remaining between them. From germline, CDR1 is LNHNV and CDR2 YYDKDF (reference sequence). This CDR3 is built from 15 residues.

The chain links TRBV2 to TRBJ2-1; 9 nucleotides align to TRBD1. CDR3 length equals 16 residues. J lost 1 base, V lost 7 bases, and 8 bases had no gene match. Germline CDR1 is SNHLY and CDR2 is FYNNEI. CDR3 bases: TGTGCCAGCATTTCGGACAGGGGAGGTTCCTACAATGAGCAGTTCTTC. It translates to CASISDRGGSYNEQFF.

CDR3 sequence reads: CASRAGASGNTIYF. CDR3 in DNA: TGTGCCAGCCGCGCGGGGGCATCTGGAAACACCATATATTTT. The chain uses TRBV2 and TRBJ1-3; D may be TRBD1 (6 bases). The germline V gene encodes CDR1 SNHLY and CDR2 FYNNEI. V was clipped by 8 bases and J by 1 base, with 12 bases between them. There are 14 residues in the CDR3.

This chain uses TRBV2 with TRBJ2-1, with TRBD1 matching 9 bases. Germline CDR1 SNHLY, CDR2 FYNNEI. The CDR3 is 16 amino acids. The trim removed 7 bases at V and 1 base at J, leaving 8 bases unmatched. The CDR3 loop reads CASMVTDRGSYNEQFF. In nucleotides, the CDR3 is TGTGCCAGCATGGTGACTGACAGGGGGTCCTACAATGAGCAGTTCTTC.

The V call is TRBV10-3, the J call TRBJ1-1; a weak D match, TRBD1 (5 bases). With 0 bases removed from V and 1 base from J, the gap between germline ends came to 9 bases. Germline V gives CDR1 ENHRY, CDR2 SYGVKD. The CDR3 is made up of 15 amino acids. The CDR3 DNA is TGTGCCATCAGTGAGTCGGCGGGGGAGAACACTGAAGCTTTCTTT. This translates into CAISESAGENTEAFF.

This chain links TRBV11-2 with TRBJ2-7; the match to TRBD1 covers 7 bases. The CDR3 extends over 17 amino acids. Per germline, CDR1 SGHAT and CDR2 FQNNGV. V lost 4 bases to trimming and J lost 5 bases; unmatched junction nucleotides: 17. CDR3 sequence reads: CASSSLKSTGRPNEQYF. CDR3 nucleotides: TGTGCCAGCAGCTCCCTCAAATCGACAGGGCGTCCCAACGAGCAGTACTTC.

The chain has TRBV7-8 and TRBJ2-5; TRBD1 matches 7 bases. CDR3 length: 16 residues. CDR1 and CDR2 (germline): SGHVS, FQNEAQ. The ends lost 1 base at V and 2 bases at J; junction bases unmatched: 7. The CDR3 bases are TGTGCCAGCAGCTTAGATTACAGGGGTCTGCAAGAGACCCAGTACTTC. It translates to CASSLDYRGLQETQYF. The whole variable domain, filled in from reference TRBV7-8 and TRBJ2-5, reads GAGVSQSPRYKVAKRGQDVALRCDPISGHVSLFWYQQALGQGPEFLTYFQNEAQLDKSGLPSDRFFAERPEGSVSTLKIQRTQQEDSAVYLCASSLDYRGLQETQYFGPGTRLLVL.

The chain's CDR3 is CASSLRLQGLYTF. The CDR3 nucleotides read TGTGCCAGCAGCTTGAGATTACAGGGGCTCTACACCTTC. The chain links TRBV7-2 to TRBJ1-2; 7 positions agree with TRBD1. Germline V gene sequence: CDR1 SGHTA, CDR2 FQGNSA. This CDR3 has 13 residues. Trimming removed 3 bases from V and 10 bases from J; junction bases left unmatched: 8.

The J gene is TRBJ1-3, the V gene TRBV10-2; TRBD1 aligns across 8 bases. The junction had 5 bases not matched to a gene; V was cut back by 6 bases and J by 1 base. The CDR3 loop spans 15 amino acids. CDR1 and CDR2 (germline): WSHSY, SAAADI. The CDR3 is CASSVRGRSGNTIYF. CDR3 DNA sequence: TGCGCCAGCAGCGTCAGGGGGCGATCTGGAAACACCATATATTTT.

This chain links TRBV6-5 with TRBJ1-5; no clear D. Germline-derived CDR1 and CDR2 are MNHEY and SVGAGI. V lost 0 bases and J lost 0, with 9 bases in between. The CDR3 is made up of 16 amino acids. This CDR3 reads CASSYSAGFSNQPQHF. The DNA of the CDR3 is TGTGCCAGCAGTTACTCCGCCGGGTTTAGCAATCAGCCCCAGCATTTT.

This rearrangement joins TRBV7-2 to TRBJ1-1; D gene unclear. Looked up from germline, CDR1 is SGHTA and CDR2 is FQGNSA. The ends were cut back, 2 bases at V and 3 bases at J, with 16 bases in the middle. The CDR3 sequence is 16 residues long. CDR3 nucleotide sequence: TGTGCCAGCAGCTTACCCCCCCACCTCAGATACACTGAAGCTTTCTTT. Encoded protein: CASSLPPHLRYTEAFF.